Listed here are 6 T cell receptor beta chains from one sample, sequenced in a study of blood T cell repertoires in COVID-19. Assay used: immunoSEQ multiplex PCR; TCRdb lists only in-frame clones, some missing. Of 100,000 to 140,000 clones listed, 80% to 85% are singletons. The sequencing sample was made of peripheral blood. These receptors were obtained from a man in his sixties or seventies with acute or convalescent COVID-19.

This sequence joins TRBV3-1 (or the pseudogene TRBV3-2) and TRBJ2-4; TRBD1 is a possible D gene (5 bases). Germline values: CDR1 LGHDT, CDR2 YNNKEL (reference sequence). V lost 1 base to trimming and J lost 6 bases, with 19 bases between them. The CDR3 has 17 residues. This chain's CDR3 is CASSQGRGGQGGNIQYF. CDR3 DNA sequence: TGTGCCAGCAGCCAAGGTAGGGGTGGGCAGGGCGGAAACATTCAGTACTTC.

This clone was counted a few times. The rearrangement links TRBV3-1 (or the pseudogene TRBV3-2) to TRBJ2-5; TRBD1 agrees at 8 bases. J was trimmed by 5 bases and V by 4 bases; bases with no gene match: 6. CDR1 LGHDT and CDR2 YNNKEL come from the germline V gene (reference sequence). The CDR3 loop spans 14 amino acids. CDR3: CASSPNTGGETQYF. The CDR3 nucleotides read TGTGCCAGCAGCCCCAACACAGGGGGGGAGACCCAGTACTTC.

The V call is TRBV7-3, the J call TRBJ2-3; 8 bases fit TRBD2. V shed 2 bases and J 4 bases; nucleotides not matched to a gene: 5. The CDR3 totals 15 residues. CDR1 is SGHTA, CDR2 FQGTGA, per germline. CDR3 nucleotide sequence: TGTGCCAGCAGCTTATCTAGCGGGCCTTCAGATACGCAGTATTTT. Protein product: CASSLSSGPSDTQYF.

The CDR3 nucleotides are TGTGCCAGCAGCCCAGGGGGTCTGGGCACAGATACGCAGTATTTT. This sequence encodes CASSPGGLGTDTQYF. The V gene is TRBV21-1, the J gene TRBJ2-3; no check of the table's D call, TRBD1, against the DNA was made. TRBV21-1 is a known pseudogene. This CDR3 has 15 amino acids.

There are a few counts of this clone. The gene calls are TRBV7-9 and TRBJ1-1; a weak D match, TRBD1 (5 bases). With 5 bases removed from V and 0 bases from J, the gap between germline ends came to 10 bases. Germline V CDR1 and CDR2: SEHNR, FQNEAQ (reference sequence). The CDR3 contains 14 residues. CDR3 bases: TGTGCCAGCAGCCCAGGGCCCATGAACACTGAAGCTTTCTTT. This translates into CASSPGPMNTEAFF. The complete variable domain, with remaining parts taken from reference TRBV7-9 and TRBJ1-1, reads DTGVSQNPRHKITKRGQNVTFRCDPISEHNRLYWYRQTLGQGPEFLTYFQNEAQLEKSRLLSDRFSAERPKGSFSTLEIQRTEQGDSAMYLCASSPGPMNTEAFFGQGTRLTVV.

Remarks on this clone: The junction departs from the called germline gene at one end, perhaps through a read error. The rearrangement links TRBV7-7 to TRBJ2-2; the D gene is possibly TRBD1 (5 bases). The germline V gene encodes CDR1 SSHAT and CDR2 FNYEAQ (reference sequence). The CDR3 has 16 residues. The CDR3 sequence: CASSLVQGARTGELFF. CDR3 bases: TGTGCTAGCAGCTTGGTTCAAGGGGCTCGCACCGGGGAGCTGTTTTTT.